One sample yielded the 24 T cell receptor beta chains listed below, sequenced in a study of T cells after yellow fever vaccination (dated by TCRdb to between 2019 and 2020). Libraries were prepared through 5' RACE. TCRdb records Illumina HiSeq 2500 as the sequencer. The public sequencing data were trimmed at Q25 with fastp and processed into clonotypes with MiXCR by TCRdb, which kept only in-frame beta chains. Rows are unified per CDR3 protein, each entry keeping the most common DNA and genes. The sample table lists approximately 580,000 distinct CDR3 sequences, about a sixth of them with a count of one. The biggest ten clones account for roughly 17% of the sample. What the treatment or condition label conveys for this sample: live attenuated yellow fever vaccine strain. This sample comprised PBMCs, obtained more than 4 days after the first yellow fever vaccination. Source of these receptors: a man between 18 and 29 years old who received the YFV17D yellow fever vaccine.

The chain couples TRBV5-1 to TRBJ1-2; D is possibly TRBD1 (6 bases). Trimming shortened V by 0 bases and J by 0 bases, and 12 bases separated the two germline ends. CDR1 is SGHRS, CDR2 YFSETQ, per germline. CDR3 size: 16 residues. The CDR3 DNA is TGCGCCAGCAGCTTGGATGGACAGAGATCTAACTATGGCTACACCTTC. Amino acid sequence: CASSLDGQRSNYGYTF.

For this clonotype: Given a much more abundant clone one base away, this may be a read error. CDR3 protein: CASSPTGGRYYTGELLF. In DNA form, the CDR3 reads TGTGCCAGCAGCCCGACAGGGGGCCGGTATTACACCGGGGAGCTGCTTTTT. The rearrangement links TRBV7-3 to TRBJ2-2, with TRBD1 matching over 10 bases. Germline CDR1 and CDR2: SGHTA and FQGTGA. The CDR3 length is 17 residues.

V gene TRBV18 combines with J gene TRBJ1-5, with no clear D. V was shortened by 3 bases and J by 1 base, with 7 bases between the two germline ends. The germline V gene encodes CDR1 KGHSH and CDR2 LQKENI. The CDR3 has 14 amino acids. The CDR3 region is CASSPFSSNQPQHF. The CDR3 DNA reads TGTGCCAGCTCACCCTTCTCGAGCAATCAGCCCCAGCATTTT.

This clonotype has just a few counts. The CDR3 DNA reads as TGTGCCAGCACTCCCCTCCAGGGACCCATTTCACCCCTCCACTTT. Translation gives CASTPLQGPISPLHF. The chain links TRBV27 to TRBJ1-6, with a weak D call TRBD1 (5 bases). This CDR3 is built from 15 residues. CDR1 is MNHEY and CDR2 is SMNVEV in the germline V gene (reference sequence). The ends were cut back, 7 bases at V and 9 bases at J, with 19 bases in the middle.

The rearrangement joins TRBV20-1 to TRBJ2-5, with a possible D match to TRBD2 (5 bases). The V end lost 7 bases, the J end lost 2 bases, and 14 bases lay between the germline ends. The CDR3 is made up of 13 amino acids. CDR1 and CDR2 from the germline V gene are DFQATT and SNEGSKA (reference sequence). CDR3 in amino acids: CSVRPQRQETQYF. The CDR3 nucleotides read TGCAGTGTCCGGCCCCAGCGGCAAGAGACCCAGTACTTC.

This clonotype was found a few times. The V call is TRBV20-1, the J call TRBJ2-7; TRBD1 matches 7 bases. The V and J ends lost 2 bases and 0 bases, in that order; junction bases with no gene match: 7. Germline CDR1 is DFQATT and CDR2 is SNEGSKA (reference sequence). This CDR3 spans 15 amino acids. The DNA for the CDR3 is TGCAGTGCTAGACCCCCGGGACAGAGCTCCTACGAGCAGTACTTC. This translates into CSARPPGQSSYEQYF.

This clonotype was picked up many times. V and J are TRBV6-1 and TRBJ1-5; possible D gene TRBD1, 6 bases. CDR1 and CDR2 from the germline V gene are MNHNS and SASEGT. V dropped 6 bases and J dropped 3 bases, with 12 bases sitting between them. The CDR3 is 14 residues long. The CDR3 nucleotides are TGTGCCAGCAGGGACCAGGGGACCAATCAGCCCCAGCATTTT. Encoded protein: CASRDQGTNQPQHF.

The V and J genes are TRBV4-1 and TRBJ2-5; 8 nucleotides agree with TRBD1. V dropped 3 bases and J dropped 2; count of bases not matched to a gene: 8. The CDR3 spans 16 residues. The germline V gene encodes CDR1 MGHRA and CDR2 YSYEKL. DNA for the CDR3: TGCGCCAGCAGCCAGGGTACCGGGACAGGACAAGAGACCCAGTACTTC. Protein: CASSQGTGTGQETQYF.

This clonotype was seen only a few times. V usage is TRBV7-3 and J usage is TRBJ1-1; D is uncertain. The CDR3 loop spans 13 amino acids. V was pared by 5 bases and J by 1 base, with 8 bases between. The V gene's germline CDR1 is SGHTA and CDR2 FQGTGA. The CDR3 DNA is TGTGCCAGCAGCAAGTCAGAGAACACTGAAGCTTTCTTT. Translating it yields CASSKSENTEAFF.

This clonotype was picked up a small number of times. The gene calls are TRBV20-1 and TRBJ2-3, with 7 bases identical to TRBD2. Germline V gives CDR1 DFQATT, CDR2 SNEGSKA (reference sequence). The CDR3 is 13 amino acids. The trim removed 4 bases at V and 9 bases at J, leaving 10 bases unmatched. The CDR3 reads CSANKRGRDTQYF. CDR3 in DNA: TGCAGTGCTAACAAGCGGGGACGGGACACGCAGTATTTT.

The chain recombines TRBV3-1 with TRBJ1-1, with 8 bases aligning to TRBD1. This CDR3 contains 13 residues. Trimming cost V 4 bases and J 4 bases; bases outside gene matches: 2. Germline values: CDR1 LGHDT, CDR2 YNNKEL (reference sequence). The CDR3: CASSRQGCTEAFF. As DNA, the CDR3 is TGTGCCAGCAGCCGACAGGGGTGCACTGAAGCTTTCTTT. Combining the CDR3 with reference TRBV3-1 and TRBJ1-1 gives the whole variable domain DTAVSQTPKYLVTQMGNDKSIKCEQNLGHDTMYWYKQDSKKFLKIMFSYNNKELIINETVPNRFSPKSPDKAHLNLHINSLELGDSAVYFCASSRQGCTEAFFGQGTRLTVV.

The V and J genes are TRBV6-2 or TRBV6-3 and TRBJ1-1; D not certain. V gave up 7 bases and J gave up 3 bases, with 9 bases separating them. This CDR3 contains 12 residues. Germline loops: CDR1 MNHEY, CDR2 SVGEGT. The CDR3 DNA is TGTGCCAGCACTGGCTTGTACACTGAAGCTTTCTTT. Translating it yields CASTGLYTEAFF.

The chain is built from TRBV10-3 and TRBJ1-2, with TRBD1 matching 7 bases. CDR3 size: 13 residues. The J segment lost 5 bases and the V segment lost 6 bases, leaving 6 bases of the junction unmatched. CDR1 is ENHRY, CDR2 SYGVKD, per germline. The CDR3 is CAISPGTDYGYTF. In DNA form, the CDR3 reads TGTGCCATCAGCCCCGGGACAGATTATGGCTACACCTTC.

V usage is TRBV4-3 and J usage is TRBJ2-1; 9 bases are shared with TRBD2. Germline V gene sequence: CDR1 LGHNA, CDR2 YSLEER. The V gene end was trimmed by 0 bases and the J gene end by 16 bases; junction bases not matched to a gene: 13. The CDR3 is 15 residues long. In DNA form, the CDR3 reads TGCGCCAGCAGCCAAGATCGGCTAGCGGGGCCGAGCTTTTTCTTC. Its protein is CASSQDRLAGPSFFF.

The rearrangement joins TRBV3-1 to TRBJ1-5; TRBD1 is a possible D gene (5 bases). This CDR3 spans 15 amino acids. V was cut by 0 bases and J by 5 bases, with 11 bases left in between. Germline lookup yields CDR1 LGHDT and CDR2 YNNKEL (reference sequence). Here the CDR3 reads CASSQEGRWDQPQHF. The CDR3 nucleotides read TGTGCCAGCAGCCAAGAGGGGCGATGGGATCAGCCCCAGCATTTT.

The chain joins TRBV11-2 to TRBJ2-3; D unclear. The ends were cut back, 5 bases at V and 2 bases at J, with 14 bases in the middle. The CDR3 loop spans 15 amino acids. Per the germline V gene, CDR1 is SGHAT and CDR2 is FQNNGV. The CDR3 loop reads CASSHGASSTDTQYF. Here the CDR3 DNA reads TGTGCCAGCAGCCACGGCGCGAGTTCCACAGATACGCAGTATTTT.

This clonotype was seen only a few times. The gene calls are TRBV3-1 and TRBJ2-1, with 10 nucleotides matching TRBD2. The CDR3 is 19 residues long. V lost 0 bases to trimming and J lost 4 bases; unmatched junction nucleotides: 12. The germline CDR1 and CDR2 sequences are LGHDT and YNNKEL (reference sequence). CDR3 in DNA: TGTGCCAGCAGCCAAGATCTGGGGAAGCGGGGGGGCCTATACAATGAGCAGTTCTTC. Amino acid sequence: CASSQDLGKRGGLYNEQFF.

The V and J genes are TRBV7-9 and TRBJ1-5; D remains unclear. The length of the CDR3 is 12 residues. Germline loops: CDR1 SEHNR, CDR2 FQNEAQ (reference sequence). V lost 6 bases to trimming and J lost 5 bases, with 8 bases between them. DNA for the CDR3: TGTGCCAGCAGTTTCCAGGATCAGCCCCAGCATTTT. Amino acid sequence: CASSFQDQPQHF.

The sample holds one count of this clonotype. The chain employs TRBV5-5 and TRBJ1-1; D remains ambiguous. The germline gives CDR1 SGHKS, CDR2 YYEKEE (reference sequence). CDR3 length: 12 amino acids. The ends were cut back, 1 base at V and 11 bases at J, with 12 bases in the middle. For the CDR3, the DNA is TGTGCCAGCAGCTTGTGGGATGTTGAGGCTTTCTTT. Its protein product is CASSLWDVEAFF.

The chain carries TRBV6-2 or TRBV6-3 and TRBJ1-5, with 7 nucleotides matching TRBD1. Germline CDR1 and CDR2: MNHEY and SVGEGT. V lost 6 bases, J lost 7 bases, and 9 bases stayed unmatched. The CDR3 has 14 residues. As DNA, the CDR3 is TGTGCCAGCAGGCTGACAGGGAGGAGACAGCCCCAGCATTTT. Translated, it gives CASRLTGRRQPQHF.

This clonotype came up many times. CDR3 coding DNA: TGTGCCAGCAGCCCCGACAGTTCCTATGGCTACACCTTC. Translating gives CASSPDSSYGYTF. This sequence joins TRBV12-3 or TRBV12-4 and TRBJ1-2; TRBD1 is a possible D gene (5 bases). V gave up 6 bases and J gave up 4 bases, with 12 bases separating them. The CDR3 consists of 13 residues.

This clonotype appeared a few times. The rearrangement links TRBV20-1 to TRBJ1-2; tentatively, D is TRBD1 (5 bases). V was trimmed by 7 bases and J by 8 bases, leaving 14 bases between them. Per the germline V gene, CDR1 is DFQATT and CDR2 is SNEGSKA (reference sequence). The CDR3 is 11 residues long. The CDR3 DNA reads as TGCAGTGTTCCCGGGGGGATGGGCTACACCTTC. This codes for CSVPGGMGYTF.

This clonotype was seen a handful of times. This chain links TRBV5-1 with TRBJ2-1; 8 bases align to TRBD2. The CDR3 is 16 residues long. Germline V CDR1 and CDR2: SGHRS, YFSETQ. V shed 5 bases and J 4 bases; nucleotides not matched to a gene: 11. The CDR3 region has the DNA TGCGCCAGCAGGGTCGCCAGCGGGGGATTGTACAATGAGCAGTTCTTC. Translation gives CASRVASGGLYNEQFF.

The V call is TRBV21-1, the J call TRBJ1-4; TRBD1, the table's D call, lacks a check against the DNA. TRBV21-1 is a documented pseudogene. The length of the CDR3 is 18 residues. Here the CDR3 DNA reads TGTGCCAGCAGCAAAAAGGGGTCGGGTTACCCAACTAATGAAAAACTGTTTTTT. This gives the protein CASSKKGSGYPTNEKLFF.